The 23 T cell receptor beta chains given below trace back to one sample, sequenced in a study of response to subunit inactivated influenza vaccine. MiXCR, run by TCRdb on the RT-PCR reads, gives a single entry per CDR3 protein. The table lists about 480,000 distinct CDR3 sequences, 25% of them singletons, with around 2% in the top ten. The sample here was CD4+ T cells sorted from PBMCs, taken about 5 days after vaccination. All receptors come from a man aged 50 to 60 who received an inactivated influenza vaccine.

This chain joins TRBV18 and TRBJ2-6, with D possibly matching TRBD1 (5 bases). Germline V gene sequence: CDR1 KGHSH, CDR2 LQKENI. Trimming left V 3 bases short and J 1 base short, with 19 bases between. The CDR3 covers 19 residues. The CDR3: CASSPGPVLVGSGANVLTF. The CDR3, as DNA: TGTGCCAGCTCACCGGGGCCTGTGCTCGTAGGTTCTGGGGCCAACGTCCTGACTTTC. The full variable domain, in which reference TRBV18 and TRBJ2-6 provide the parts outside the CDR3, is NAGVMQNPRHLVRRRGQEARLRCSPMKGHSHVYWYRQLPEEGLKFMVYLQKENIIDESGMPKERFSAEFPKEGPSILRIQQVVRGDSAAYFCASSPGPVLVGSGANVLTFGAGSRLTVL.

The chain has TRBV29-1 and TRBJ2-1; no firm D call. The V gene's germline CDR1 is SQVTM and CDR2 ANQGSEA. The CDR3 spans 11 residues. The V end lost 4 bases, the J end lost 10 bases, and 11 bases lay between the germline ends. CDR3 in amino acids: CSVAHLGEQFF. CDR3 sequence (DNA): TGCAGCGTTGCGCATCTCGGCGAGCAGTTCTTC.

For the CDR3, the DNA is TGTGCCAGCAGTTCCCTGGAGGGAGCTTTCACAGATACGCAGTATTTT. It translates to CASSSLEGAFTDTQYF. V and J are TRBV6-2 or TRBV6-3 and TRBJ2-3, with a weak D call TRBD2 (6 bases). Germline CDR1 MNHEY, CDR2 SVGEGT. Trimming pared 4 bases from V and 2 bases from J, leaving 16 bases between. This CDR3 comprises 16 residues.

The rearrangement uses TRBV12-3 or TRBV12-4 and TRBJ2-1; D might be TRBD2 (6 bases). The CDR3 is made up of 15 amino acids. Deletions cut 6 bases from V and 9 bases from J, with 21 bases between. The CDR3 is CASSKSSGSAPEQFF. The CDR3 region has the DNA TGTGCCAGCAGCAAAAGCTCCGGGAGCGCCCCTGAGCAGTTCTTC.

This clonotype was picked up many times. V is TRBV5-6 and J is TRBJ2-7, with D perhaps given as TRBD1 or TRBD2 (5 bases each). V was pared by 5 bases and J by 6 bases, with 9 bases between. Germline CDR1 reads SGHDT; CDR2 reads YYEEEE. This CDR3 contains 11 residues. The CDR3 DNA reads as TGTGCCAGCAGTGCTGGGGGCGAGCAGTACTTC. This translates into CASSAGGEQYF. The full variable domain, its missing parts supplied by reference TRBV5-6 and TRBJ2-7, is DAGVTQSPTHLIKTRGQQVTLRCSPKSGHDTVSWYQQALGQGPQFIFQYYEEEERQRGNFPDRFSGHQFPNYSSELNVNALLLGDSALYLCASSAGGEQYFGPGTRLTVT.

This clonotype appeared many times. CDR3 in amino acids: CASSTTTSPHEQYF. CDR3 bases: TGTGCCAGCAGTACCACGACTAGTCCCCACGAGCAGTACTTC. The V and J genes are TRBV12-3 or TRBV12-4 and TRBJ2-7, with a possible D match to TRBD2 (6 bases). The CDR3 is 14 amino acids. V lost 5 bases to trimming and J lost 5 bases, with 16 bases between them.

The chain employs TRBV7-2 and TRBJ2-2; 8 positions agree with TRBD2. J lost 5 bases, V lost 1 base, and 3 bases had no gene match. Per the germline V gene, CDR1 is SGHTA and CDR2 is FQGNSA. The CDR3 contains 15 residues. The CDR3 sequence: CASSLVQRGTGELFF. CDR3 in DNA: TGTGCCAGCAGCTTAGTCCAGCGGGGGACCGGGGAGCTGTTTTTT.

J is TRBJ2-2 and V is TRBV9, with D unclear. V lost 0 bases to trimming and J lost 3 bases, with 9 bases between them. CDR1 and CDR2 from the germline V gene are SGDLS and YYNGEE. This CDR3 comprises 15 residues. The CDR3 spells CASSVANGYTGELFF. The CDR3 DNA reads TGTGCCAGCAGCGTAGCTAACGGATACACCGGGGAGCTGTTTTTT.

In this sample, this clonotype turned up many times. The J gene is TRBJ1-4, the V gene TRBV12-3 or TRBV12-4; D is undetermined. V gave up 6 bases and J gave up 8 bases, with 7 bases separating them. The CDR3 consists of 11 residues. In DNA form, the CDR3 reads TGTGCCAGCAGGCTGACAGAAAAACTGTTTTTT. Translated, it gives CASRLTEKLFF.

The table lists this clonotype with a few counts. The V call is TRBV2, the J call TRBJ2-5; maybe TRBD1 (6 bases). V gave up 7 bases and J gave up 5 bases, with 8 bases separating them. This CDR3 spans 11 amino acids. Looked up from germline, CDR1 is SNHLY and CDR2 is FYNNEI. This CDR3 reads CASNREETQYF. Written as DNA, the CDR3 is TGTGCCAGCAACAGGGAGGAGACCCAGTACTTC.

This clonotype came up a few times. The V gene is TRBV20-1, the J gene TRBJ2-7, with TRBD2 identical over 7 bases. The CDR3 extends over 15 amino acids. Germline CDR1 DFQATT, CDR2 SNEGSKA (reference sequence). The ends lost 6 bases at V and 3 bases at J; junction bases unmatched: 14. CDR3 in amino acids: CSAQNPGTIDYEQYF. CDR3 DNA sequence: TGCAGTGCGCAAAACCCCGGGACTATTGACTACGAGCAGTACTTC.

The genes are TRBV20-1 and TRBJ2-7; perhaps TRBD2 as D (5 bases). The CDR3 extends over 14 amino acids. CDR1 is DFQATT, CDR2 SNEGSKA, per germline (reference sequence). Trimming pared 6 bases from V and 3 bases from J, leaving 18 bases between. As DNA, the CDR3 is TGCAGTGCCAAGATTCAGCGGTTAGACTACGAGCAGTACTTC. Amino acid sequence: CSAKIQRLDYEQYF.

The V call is TRBV6-1, the J call TRBJ2-7; TRBD2 aligns across 8 bases. The ends lost 8 bases at V and 4 bases at J; junction bases unmatched: 10. CDR3 length: 14 residues. Looked up from germline, CDR1 is MNHNS and CDR2 is SASEGT. CDR3 sequence reads: CASFPTSGVYEQYF. The CDR3 DNA reads TGTGCCAGCTTCCCAACTAGCGGAGTATACGAGCAGTACTTC.

This clonotype occurred a few times. One end of the junction varies from germline; a read error may be responsible. This chain joins TRBV10-3 and TRBJ2-7; perhaps TRBD2 as D (5 bases). Germline-derived CDR1 and CDR2 are ENHRY and SYGVKD. CDR3 length: 12 residues. The CDR3 protein is CAISESIGAGNF. CDR3 sequence (DNA): TGTGCCATCAGTGAGTCGATCGGTGCGGGCAACTTC.

This clonotype was seen ten or more times. The chain carries TRBV19 and TRBJ1-1; no reliable D call. Germline V gene lookup returns CDR1 LNHDA and CDR2 SQIVND (reference sequence). V was cut by 5 bases and J by 1 base, with 8 bases left in between. CDR3 size: 13 residues. CDR3 nucleotides: TGTGCCAGTAGTTCGGGCAGGAACACTGAAGCTTTCTTT. Protein: CASSSGRNTEAFF. Full variable domain (rest looked up from reference TRBV19 and TRBJ1-1): DGGITQSPKYLFRKEGQNVTLSCEQNLNHDAMYWYRQDPGQGLRLIYYSQIVNDFQKGDIAEGYSVSREKKESFPLTVTSAQKNPTAFYLCASSSGRNTEAFFGQGTRLTVV.

This clonotype has more than one count but fewer than ten. The chain is built from TRBV20-1 and TRBJ2-5; TRBD2 aligns across 9 bases. The junction had 6 bases not matched to a gene; V was cut back by 3 bases and J by 4 bases. The CDR3 covers 14 residues. CDR1 DFQATT and CDR2 SNEGSKA come from the germline V gene (reference sequence). The CDR3 sequence: CSARLAGSTETQYF. Written as DNA, the CDR3 is TGCAGTGCTAGGCTAGCGGGAAGCACAGAGACCCAGTACTTC.

The chain couples TRBV15 to TRBJ1-1; 7 positions match TRBD1. In germline, CDR1 is LNHNV, CDR2 YYDKDF (reference sequence). There are 15 residues in the CDR3. Germline trimming cut 9 bases from V and 4 bases from J; bases unmatched to any gene: 14. CDR3 region: CATTKDRLLGTEAFF. Here the CDR3 DNA reads TGTGCCACTACGAAGGACAGGCTGCTCGGCACTGAAGCTTTCTTT.

The rearrangement joins TRBV29-1 to TRBJ1-5, with unresolved D. The CDR3 runs 14 residues. Between the trimmed V and J ends, which lost 6 bases and 3 bases, there was a span of 15 bases. The germline V gene encodes CDR1 SQVTM and CDR2 ANQGSEA. CDR3 residues: CSVGVADPNQPQHF. The CDR3 DNA reads as TGCAGCGTGGGTGTCGCGGACCCCAATCAGCCCCAGCATTTT.

Only a few counts were recorded for this clonotype. The V call is TRBV3-1, the J call TRBJ2-7, with TRBD1 matching over 8 bases. The CDR3 loop spans 15 amino acids. Germline V gives CDR1 LGHDT, CDR2 YNNKEL (reference sequence). With 4 bases clipped from V and 2 bases from J, the junction kept 7 bases outside the gene matches. The CDR3 coding sequence is TGTGCCAGCAGCCGGCAGGGGGCCGGCACCTACGAGCAGTACTTC. Protein sequence: CASSRQGAGTYEQYF.

This clonotype occurred a few times. In DNA form, the CDR3 reads TGTGCCAGCAGTTTGGTGGGAGGAGGGACCGGGGAGCTGTTTTTT. Its translation: CASSLVGGGTGELFF. The gene calls are TRBV12-3 or TRBV12-4 and TRBJ2-2; D perhaps matches TRBD2 (6 bases). The V and J ends lost 3 bases and 5 bases respectively, with 13 bases between them. This CDR3 has 15 residues.

This chain links TRBV7-9 with TRBJ2-2; 11 bases agree with TRBD2. Trimming removed 6 bases from V and 4 bases from J; junction bases left unmatched: 7. Germline CDR1 is SEHNR and CDR2 is FQNEAQ (reference sequence). CDR3 length equals 16 residues. The chain's CDR3 is CASSSRLAGGTGELFF. CDR3 nucleotide sequence: TGTGCCAGCAGTTCGCGTCTAGCGGGAGGCACCGGGGAGCTGTTTTTT.

This clonotype was seen once. The chain has TRBV6-2 or TRBV6-3 and TRBJ1-1; TRBD1 agrees at 7 bases. V trimming: 6 bases; J trimming: 3 bases; junction bases outside the gene matches: 13. Germline loops: CDR1 MNHEY, CDR2 SVGEGT. The CDR3 has 16 residues. CDR3 bases: TGTGCCAGCAGACCTACCGACAGGGTCCGGCACACTGAAGCTTTCTTT. This gives the protein CASRPTDRVRHTEAFF.

The rearrangement joins TRBV12-3 or TRBV12-4 to TRBJ1-2; 7 bases are shared with TRBD1. The CDR3 sequence is 15 residues long. V gave up 7 bases and J gave up 3 bases; unmatched junction bases: 11. The chain's CDR3 is CASKLTQGFHYGYTF. In nucleotides, the CDR3 is TGTGCCAGCAAGCTCACACAGGGGTTTCACTATGGCTACACCTTC.